This TCR beta chain was recovered during a study of OX40 agonist ivuxolimab in advanced cancers. Study in general: Patients received ivuxolimab, an agonistic anti-OX40 (CD134) antibody. Regarding the study as a whole: At doses 0.1 to 3.0 mg/kg, CD4+ and CD8+ clones expanded. Certain nonresponders additionally had low normalized T-cell clonal expansion.

Libraries were prepared by immunoSEQ multiplex PCR; TCRdb keeps only in-frame clonotypes and omits some of them. The sample contains some 27,000 clones, approximately 90% of which appear only once. This clone turned up a few times. No antigen is known for it. V was pared by 1 base and J by 10 bases, with 1 base of the junction left unmatched. The CDR3 covers 13 residues. Germline loops: CDR1 SEHNR, CDR2 FQNEAQ (reference sequence). The material sequenced was CD4+ or CD8+ T cells sorted from blood, taken in a trial of the OX40 agonist ivuxolimab. The chain has TRBV7-9 and TRBJ2-1, with 10 positions matching TRBD2. The source is an adult with an advanced solid tumor such as melanoma, head and neck, liver or kidney cancer. The CDR3 is CASSLVGLAEQFF. In DNA, the CDR3 is TGTGCCAGCAGCTTAGTGGGACTAGCGGAGCAGTTCTTC.